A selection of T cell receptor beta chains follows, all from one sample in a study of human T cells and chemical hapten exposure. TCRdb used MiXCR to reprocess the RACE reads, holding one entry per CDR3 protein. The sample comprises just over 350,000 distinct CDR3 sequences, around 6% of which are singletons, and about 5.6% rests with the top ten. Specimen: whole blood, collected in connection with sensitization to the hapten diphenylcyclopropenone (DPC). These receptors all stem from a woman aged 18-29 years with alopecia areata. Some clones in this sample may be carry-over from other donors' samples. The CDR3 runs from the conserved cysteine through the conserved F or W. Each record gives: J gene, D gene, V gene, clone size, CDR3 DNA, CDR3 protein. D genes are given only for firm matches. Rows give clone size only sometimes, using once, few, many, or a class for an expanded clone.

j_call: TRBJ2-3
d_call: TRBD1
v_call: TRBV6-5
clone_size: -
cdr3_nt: TGTGCCAGCAGAAGCTCGAGACAGGGGACCACAGATACGCAGTATTTT
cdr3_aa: CASRSSRQGTTDTQYF

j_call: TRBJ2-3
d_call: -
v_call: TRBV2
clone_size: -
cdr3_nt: TGTGCCAGCAGGGTTAGGGCCGCGGCCCCCACAGATACGCAGTATTTT
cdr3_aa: CASRVRAAAPTDTQYF

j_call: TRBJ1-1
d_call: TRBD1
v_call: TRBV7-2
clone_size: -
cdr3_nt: TGTGCCAGCAGCTTTAACAGGGGCATGAACACTGAAGCTTTCTTT
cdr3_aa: CASSFNRGMNTEAFF

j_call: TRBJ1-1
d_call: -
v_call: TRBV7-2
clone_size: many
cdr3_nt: TGTGCCAGCAGCTTAGGTCCGCGCATAGCTTTCTTT
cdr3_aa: CASSLGPRIAFF

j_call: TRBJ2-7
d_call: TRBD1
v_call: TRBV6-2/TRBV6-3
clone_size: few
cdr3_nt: TGTGCCAGCACTCCTCGGGGACAGGGGTACTACGAGCAGTACTTC
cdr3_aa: CASTPRGQGYYEQYF

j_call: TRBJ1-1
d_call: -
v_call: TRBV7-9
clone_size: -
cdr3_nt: TGTGCCAGCATAGGGGGACTGAACACTGAAGCTTTCTTT
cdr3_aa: CASIGGLNTEAFF

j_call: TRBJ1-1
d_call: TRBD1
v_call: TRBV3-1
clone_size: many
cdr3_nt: TGTGCCAGCAGCCTCCCGGGACAGCCGAACACTGAAGCTTTCTTT
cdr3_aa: CASSLPGQPNTEAFF

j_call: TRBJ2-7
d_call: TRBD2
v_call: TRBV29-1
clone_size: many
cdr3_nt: TGCAGCGTGGCCGGGACTAAATACGAGCAGTACTTC
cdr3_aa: CSVAGTKYEQYF

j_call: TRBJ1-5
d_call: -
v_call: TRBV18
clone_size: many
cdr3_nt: TGTGCCAGCTCACCCTCAGGGGCAGATCAGCCCCAGCATTTT
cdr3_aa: CASSPSGADQPQHF

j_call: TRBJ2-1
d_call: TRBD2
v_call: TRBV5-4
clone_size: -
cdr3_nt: TGTGCCAGCAGCTTTGGGCGGGGGGGCTTGGATGAGCAGTTCTTC
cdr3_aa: CASSFGRGGLDEQFF

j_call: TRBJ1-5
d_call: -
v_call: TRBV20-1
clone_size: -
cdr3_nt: TGCAGTGCTAGAGGGGGGCCTAATCAGCCCCAGCATTTT
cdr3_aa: CSARGGPNQPQHF

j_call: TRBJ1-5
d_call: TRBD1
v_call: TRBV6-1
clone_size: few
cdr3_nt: TGTGCCAGCAGGATGGACAGGGGCTACATTAATCAGCCCCAGCATTTT
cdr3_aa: CASRMDRGYINQPQHF

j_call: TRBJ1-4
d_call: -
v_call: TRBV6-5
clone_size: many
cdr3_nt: TGTGCCAGCAGTAGGGTTGTTAATGAAAAACTGTTTTTT
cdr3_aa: CASSRVVNEKLFF

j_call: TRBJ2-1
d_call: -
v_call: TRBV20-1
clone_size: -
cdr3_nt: TGCAGTGCTAGAGATCGGGGGATCCATGGAAACAATGAGCAGTTCTTC
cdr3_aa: CSARDRGIHGNNEQFF

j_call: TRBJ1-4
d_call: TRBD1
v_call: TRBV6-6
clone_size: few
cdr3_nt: TGTGCCAGCAGTCCGGGACAGGGGACTGGTAATGAAAAACTGTTTTTT
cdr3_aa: CASSPGQGTGNEKLFF

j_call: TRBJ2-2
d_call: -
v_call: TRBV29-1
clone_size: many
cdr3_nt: TGCAGCGCTACCGGAACTGCCGGGGAGCTGTTTTTT
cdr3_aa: CSATGTAGELFF

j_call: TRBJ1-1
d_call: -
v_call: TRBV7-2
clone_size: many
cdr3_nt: TGTGCCAGCAGCTTACCGGGGAGCACTGAAGCTTTCTTT
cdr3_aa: CASSLPGSTEAFF

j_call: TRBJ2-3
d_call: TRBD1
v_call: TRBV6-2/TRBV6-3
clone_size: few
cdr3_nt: TGTGCCAGCAGGCAGACAGGGTTGGTAGATACGCAGTATTTT
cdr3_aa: CASRQTGLVDTQYF

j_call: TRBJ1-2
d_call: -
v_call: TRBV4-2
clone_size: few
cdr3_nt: TGTGCCAGCAGCCAAGATCATACCTTCTATGGCTACACCTTC
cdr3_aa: CASSQDHTFYGYTF

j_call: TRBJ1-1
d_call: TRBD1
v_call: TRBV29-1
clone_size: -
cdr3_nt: TGCAGCGTTCCGACAGGGATTGAAGCTTTCTTT
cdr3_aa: CSVPTGIEAFF

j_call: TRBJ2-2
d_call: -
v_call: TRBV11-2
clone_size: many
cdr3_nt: TGTGCCAGCAGCTTAGAGGCAGGGGGGTACACCGGGGAGCTGTTTTTT
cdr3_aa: CASSLEAGGYTGELFF

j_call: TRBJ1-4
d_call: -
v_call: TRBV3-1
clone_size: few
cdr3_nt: TGTGCCAGCAGCCCATTGTTACAGGGCGCCTTCCGTACTGAAAAACTGTTTTTT
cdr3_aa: CASSPLLQGAFRTEKLFF

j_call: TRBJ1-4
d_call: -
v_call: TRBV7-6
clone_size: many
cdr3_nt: TGTGCCAGCAGCCCGGCAGAGGGAAATGAAAAACTGTTTTTT
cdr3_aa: CASSPAEGNEKLFF

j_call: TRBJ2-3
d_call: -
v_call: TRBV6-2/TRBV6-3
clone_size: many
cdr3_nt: TGTGCCAGCACCTCGAGGGGCAGGGGAGTTACAGATACGCAGTATTTT
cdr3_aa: CASTSRGRGVTDTQYF

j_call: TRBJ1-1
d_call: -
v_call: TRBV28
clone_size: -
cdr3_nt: TGTGCCAGCAGCTTTGCGGCGGAGACCGCGTCGGCTTTCTTT
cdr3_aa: CASSFAAETASAFF

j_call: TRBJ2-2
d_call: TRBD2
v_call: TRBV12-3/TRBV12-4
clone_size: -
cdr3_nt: TGTGCCAGCCTGTCAGCGGGGGGGCCCGGGGAGCTGTTTTTT
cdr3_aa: CASLSAGGPGELFF

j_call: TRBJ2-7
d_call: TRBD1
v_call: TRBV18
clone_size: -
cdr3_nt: TGTGCCAGCTCACCAACTTCCGGGACAGGGGAAATTTACGAGCAGTACTTC
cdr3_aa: CASSPTSGTGEIYEQYF

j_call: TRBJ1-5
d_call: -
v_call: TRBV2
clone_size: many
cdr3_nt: TGTGCCAGCAGTGCAGTAAACAGCCAGCCCCAGCATTTT
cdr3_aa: CASSAVNSQPQHF

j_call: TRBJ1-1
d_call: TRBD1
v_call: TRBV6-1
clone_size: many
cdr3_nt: TGTGCCAGCAATCCCGGAGACAGGGGGGAGGGCACTGAAGCTTTCTTT
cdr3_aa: CASNPGDRGEGTEAFF

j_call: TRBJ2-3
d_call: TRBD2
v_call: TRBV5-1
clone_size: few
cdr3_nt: TGCGCCAGCAGCATACTAGCGGGAGCCACAGATACGCAGTATTTT
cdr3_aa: CASSILAGATDTQYF

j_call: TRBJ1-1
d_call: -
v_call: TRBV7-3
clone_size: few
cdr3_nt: TGTGCCAGCAGCTTAATAGAGGGGGGTGCTTTCTTT
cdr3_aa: CASSLIEGGAFF

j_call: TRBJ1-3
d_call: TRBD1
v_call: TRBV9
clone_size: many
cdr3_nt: TGTGCCAGCAGCTCAGGGGGCCAGTTCGGAAACACCATATATTTT
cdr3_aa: CASSSGGQFGNTIYF

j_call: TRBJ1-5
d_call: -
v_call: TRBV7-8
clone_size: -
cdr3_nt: TGTGCCAGCAGTACCGGGACACGGGGGCGGCGGAATCAGCCCCAGCATTTT
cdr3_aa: CASSTGTRGRRNQPQHF

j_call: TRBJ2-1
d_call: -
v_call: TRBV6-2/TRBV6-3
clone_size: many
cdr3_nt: TGTGCCAGCAGATCGCTACTAATTTATTTC
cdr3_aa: CASRSLLIYF

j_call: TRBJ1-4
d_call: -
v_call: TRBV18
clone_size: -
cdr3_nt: TGTGCCAGCATGTTCAAGATCGCTCCGAATGAAAAACTGTTTTTT
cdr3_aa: CASMFKIAPNEKLFF

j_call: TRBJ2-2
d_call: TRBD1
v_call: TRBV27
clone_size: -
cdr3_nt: TGTGCCAGCAGACCCTCGACAGGGACGGGCACCGGGGAGCTGTTTTTT
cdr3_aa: CASRPSTGTGTGELFF

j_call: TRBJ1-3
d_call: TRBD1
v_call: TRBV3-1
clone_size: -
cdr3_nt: TGTGCCAGCAGCCAAGGACCTGGACAGGGGGCTCAAACCATATATTTT
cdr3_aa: CASSQGPGQGAQTIYF

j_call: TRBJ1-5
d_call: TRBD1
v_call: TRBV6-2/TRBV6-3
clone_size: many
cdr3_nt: TGTGCCAGCAGTGACTCCAGGGGGCAAAGCAATCAGCCCCAGCATTTT
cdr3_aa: CASSDSRGQSNQPQHF

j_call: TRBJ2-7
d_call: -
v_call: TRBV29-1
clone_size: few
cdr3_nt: TGCAGCGTTGGCCGGGAACCTTTCTCCTACGAGCAGTACTTC
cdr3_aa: CSVGREPFSYEQYF

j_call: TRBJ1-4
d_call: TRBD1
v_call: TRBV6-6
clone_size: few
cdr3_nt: TGTGCCAGCATGGACCGGGACAGGGGGGAAAAACTGTTTTTT
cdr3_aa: CASMDRDRGEKLFF

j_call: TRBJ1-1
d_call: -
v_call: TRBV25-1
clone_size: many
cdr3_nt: TGTGCCAGCAGTGTCGATATGAACACTGAAGCTTTCTTT
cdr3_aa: CASSVDMNTEAFF

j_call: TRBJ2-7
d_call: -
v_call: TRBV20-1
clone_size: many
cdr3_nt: TGCAGTGCTAGAGATCTAGTGAATGGGTACGAGCAGTACTTC
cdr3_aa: CSARDLVNGYEQYF

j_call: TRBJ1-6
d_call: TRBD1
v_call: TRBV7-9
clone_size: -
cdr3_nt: TGTGCCAGCAGCTTAGGGGACAGGGGTGATTCACCCCTCCACTTT
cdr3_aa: CASSLGDRGDSPLHF

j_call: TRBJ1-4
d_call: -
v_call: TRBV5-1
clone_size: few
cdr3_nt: TGCGCCAGCAGCTCGACTGACGCAACTAATGAAAAACTGTTTTTT
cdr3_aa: CASSSTDATNEKLFF

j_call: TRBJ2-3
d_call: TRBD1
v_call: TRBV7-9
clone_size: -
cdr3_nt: TGTGCCAGCGTCATCTCCGGACAGGGGGACGTTGCAGATACGCAGTATTTT
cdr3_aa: CASVISGQGDVADTQYF

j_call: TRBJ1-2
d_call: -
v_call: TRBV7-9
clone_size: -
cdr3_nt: TGTGCCAGCAGCTATACCAGTAACTATGGCTACACCTTC
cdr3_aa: CASSYTSNYGYTF

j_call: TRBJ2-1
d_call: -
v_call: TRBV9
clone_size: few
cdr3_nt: TGTGCCAGCAGCGTAAATCATTGGGATGAGCAGTTCTTC
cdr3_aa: CASSVNHWDEQFF

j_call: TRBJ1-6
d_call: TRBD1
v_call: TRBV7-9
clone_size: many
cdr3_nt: TGTGCCAGCAGCCGAGGGACAGACCATAGTTCACCCCTCCACTTT
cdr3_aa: CASSRGTDHSSPLHF